This T cell receptor (beta chain) was identified in a study of T-cell reconstitution after alpha-beta-depleted transplantation in children. The sample holds a few counts of this clonotype. For TCRbeta, the library was prepared with unique molecular identifiers. TCRdb called the PCR reads again in MiXCR, with one record for every CDR3 protein. The sample shows roughly 200,000 distinct CDR3 sequences, around 7% of them seen only once. With 8 bases removed from V and 2 bases from J, the gap between germline ends came to 19 bases. This CDR3 is built from 15 residues. The V gene's germline CDR1 is MNHEY and CDR2 SVGEGT.

The sample here was PBMCs, taken before TCRalphabeta/CD19-depleted stem cell transplant. The sequence was collected from a boy aged 2-15 years with acute lymphoblastic leukemia, due to receive a stem cell transplant. This sequence joins TRBV6-2 or TRBV6-3 and TRBJ2-7, with D perhaps matching TRBD2 (5 bases). The CDR3 region has the DNA TGTGCCAGCGGACCCGACGGACTTATGACCTACGAGCAGTACTTC. Translation: CASGPDGLMTYEQYF.